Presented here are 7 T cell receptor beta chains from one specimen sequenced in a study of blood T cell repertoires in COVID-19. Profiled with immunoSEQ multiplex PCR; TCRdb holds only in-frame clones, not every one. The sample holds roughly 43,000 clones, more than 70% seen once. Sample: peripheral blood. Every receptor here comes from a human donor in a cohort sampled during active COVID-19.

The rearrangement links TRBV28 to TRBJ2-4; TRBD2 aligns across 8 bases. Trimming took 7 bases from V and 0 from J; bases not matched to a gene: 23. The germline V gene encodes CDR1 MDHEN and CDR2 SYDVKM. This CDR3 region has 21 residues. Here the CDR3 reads CASIKRGGLQGEALAKNIQYF. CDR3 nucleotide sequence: TGTGCCAGCATCAAACGGGGGGGACTTCAAGGCGAGGCGCTAGCCAAAAACATTCAGTACTTC.

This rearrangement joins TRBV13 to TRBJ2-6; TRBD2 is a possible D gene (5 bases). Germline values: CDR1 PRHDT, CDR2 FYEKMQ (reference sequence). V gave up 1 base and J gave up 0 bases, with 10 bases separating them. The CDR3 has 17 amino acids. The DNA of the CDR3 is TGTGCCAGCAGCTTAGAGTACGGGGACTCTGGGGCCAACGTCCTGACTTTC. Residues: CASSLEYGDSGANVLTF.

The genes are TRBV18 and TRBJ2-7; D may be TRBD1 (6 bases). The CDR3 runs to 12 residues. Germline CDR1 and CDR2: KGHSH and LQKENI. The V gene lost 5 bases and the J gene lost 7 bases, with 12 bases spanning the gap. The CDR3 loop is CASSKTGREQYF. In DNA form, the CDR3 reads TGTGCCAGCTCAAAAACAGGGCGGGAGCAGTACTTC.

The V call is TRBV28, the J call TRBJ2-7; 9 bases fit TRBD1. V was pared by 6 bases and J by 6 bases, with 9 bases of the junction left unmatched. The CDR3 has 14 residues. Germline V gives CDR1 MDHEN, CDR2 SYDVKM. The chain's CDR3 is CASSLEGQGSEQYF. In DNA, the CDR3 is TGTGCCAGCAGCCTCGAGGGACAGGGTTCCGAGCAGTACTTC.

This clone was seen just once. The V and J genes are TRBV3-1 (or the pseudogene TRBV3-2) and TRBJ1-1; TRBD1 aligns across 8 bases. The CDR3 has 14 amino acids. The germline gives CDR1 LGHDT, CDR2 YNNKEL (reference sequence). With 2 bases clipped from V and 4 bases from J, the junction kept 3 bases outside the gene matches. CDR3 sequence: CASSQHDRGTEAFF. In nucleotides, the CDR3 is TGTGCCAGCAGCCAACATGACAGGGGCACTGAAGCTTTCTTT.

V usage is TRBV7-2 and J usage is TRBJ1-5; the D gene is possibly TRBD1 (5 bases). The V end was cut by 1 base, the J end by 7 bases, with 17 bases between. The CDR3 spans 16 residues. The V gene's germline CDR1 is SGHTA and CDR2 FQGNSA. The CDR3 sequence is CASSLESAGQNQPQHF. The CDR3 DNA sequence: TGTGCCAGCAGCTTAGAATCCGCAGGGCAGAACCAGCCCCAGCATTTT.

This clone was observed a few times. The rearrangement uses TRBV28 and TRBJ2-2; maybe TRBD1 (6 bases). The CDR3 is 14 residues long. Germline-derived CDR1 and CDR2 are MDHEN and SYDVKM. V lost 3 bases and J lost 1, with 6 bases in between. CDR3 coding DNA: TGTGCCAGCAGTTTGGGACAGAACACCGGGGAGCTGTTTTTT. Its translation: CASSLGQNTGELFF.